This T cell receptor (beta chain) was sequenced in a study of siplizumab effects on memory and regulatory T cells. Using immunoSEQ multiplex PCR, the repertoire was profiled, and TCRdb retains in-frame clones only, with some absent. The table lists some 40,000 clones, roughly 90% of them singletons. Study-wide points: The mean Treg-derived percentage of mappable alloreactive CD4+ clones was about 70% with siplizumab compared with about 30% in controls.

In the case of this clone: Its antigen is not known.

This sequence originates from a human donor in good health. Sequencing was done on a sample of naive CD4+ T cells sorted from blood.

The CDR3: CASSQLGGGDQPQHF. The CDR3 region has the DNA TGTGCCAGCAGCCAATTGGGAGGGGGCGATCAGCCCCAGCATTTT. The gene calls are TRBV4-2 and TRBJ1-5; 7 bases map to TRBD1. Germline V gene data show CDR1 as LGHNA and CDR2 as YNFKEQ. V gave up 2 bases and J gave up 5 bases; unmatched junction bases: 6. The CDR3 spans 15 residues.